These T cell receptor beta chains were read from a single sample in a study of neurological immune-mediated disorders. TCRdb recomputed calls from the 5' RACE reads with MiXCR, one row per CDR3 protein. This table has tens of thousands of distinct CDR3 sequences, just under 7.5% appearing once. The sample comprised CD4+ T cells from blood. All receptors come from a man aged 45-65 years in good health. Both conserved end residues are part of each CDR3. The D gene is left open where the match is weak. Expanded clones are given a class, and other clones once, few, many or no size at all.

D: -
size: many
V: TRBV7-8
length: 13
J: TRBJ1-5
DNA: TGTGCCAGCAGGCTAGGGGGCAATCAGCCCCAGCATTTT
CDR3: CASRLGGNQPQHF

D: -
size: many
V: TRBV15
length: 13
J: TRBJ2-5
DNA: TGTGCCACCAGCGATACGACTGTCGAGACCCAGTACTTC
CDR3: CATSDTTVETQYF

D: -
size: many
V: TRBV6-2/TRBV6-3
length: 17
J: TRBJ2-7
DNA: TGTGCCAGCAGACCCGACAGAACCGGGACACTCACCTACGAGCAGTACTTC
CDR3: CASRPDRTGTLTYEQYF

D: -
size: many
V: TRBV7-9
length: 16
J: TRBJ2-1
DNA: TGTGCCAGCAGCTCGACTAGGAGACCGTGGGATGATGAGCAGTTCTTC
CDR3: CASSSTRRPWDDEQFF

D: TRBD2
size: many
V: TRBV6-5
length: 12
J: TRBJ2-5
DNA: TGTGCCAGCAAACTAGCGGGAGGGACCCAGTACTTC
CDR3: CASKLAGGTQYF

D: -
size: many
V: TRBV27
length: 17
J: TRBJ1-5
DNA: TGTGCCAGCAGTCTAAGATGGGACTTATATGGCAATCAGCCCCAGCATTTT
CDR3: CASSLRWDLYGNQPQHF

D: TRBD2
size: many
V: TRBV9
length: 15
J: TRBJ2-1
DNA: TGTGCCAGCAGCATACTAGCGGGAGGGCACAATGAGCAGTTCTTC
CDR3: CASSILAGGHNEQFF

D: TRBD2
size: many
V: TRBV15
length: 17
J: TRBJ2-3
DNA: TGTGCCACCAGCAGAGAGCTAGCGGGAGGGAGCACAGATACGCAGTATTTT
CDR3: CATSRELAGGSTDTQYF

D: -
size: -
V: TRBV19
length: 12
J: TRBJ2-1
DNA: TGTGCCAGTAGTACCGCATACAATGAGCAGTTCTTC
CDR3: CASSTAYNEQFF

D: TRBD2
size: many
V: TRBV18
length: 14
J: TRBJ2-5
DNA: TGTGCCAGCTCACCGAATAGCGGGAAAGAGACCCAGTACTTC
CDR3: CASSPNSGKETQYF

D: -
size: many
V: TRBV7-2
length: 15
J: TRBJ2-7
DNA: TGTGCCAGCAGCCCCGGGTCTACAATTCTATACGAGCAGTACTTC
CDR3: CASSPGSTILYEQYF

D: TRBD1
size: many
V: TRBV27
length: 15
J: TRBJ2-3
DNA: TGTGCCAGCAGTTTCTTCCTTCGGGACAGTAATACGCAGTATTTT
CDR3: CASSFFLRDSNTQYF

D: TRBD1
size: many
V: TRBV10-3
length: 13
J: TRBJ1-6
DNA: TGTGCCATCCGTGGGACAGGGAGTTCACCCCTCCACTTT
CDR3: CAIRGTGSSPLHF

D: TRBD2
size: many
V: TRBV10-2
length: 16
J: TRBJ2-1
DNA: TGCGCCAGCAGTACCAGGACTAGCGGGGTCTACAATGAGCAGTTCTTC
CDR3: CASSTRTSGVYNEQFF

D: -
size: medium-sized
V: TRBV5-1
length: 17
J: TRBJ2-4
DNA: TGCGCCAGCAGCTCCTCCGGGACATGGGATCCTGGAAACATTCAGTACTTC
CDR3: CASSSSGTWDPGNIQYF

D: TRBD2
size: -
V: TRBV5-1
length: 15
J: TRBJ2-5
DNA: TGCGCCAGCAGCTGGACTAGCGGCCCGCAAGAGACCCAGTACTTC
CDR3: CASSWTSGPQETQYF

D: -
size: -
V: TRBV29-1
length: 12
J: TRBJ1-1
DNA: TGCGTTGTGGACAGAAAGAACACTGAAGCTTTCTTT
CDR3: CVVDRKNTEAFF

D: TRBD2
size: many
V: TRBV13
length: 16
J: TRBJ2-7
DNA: TGTGCCAGCAGCTTAGGGCTAGCGGCTATTAGCTACGAGCAGTACTTC
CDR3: CASSLGLAAISYEQYF

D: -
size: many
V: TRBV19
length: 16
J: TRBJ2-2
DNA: TGTGCCAGTAGTTCCCGAGAGACAGGGAACACCGGGGAGCTGTTTTTT
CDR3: CASSSRETGNTGELFF

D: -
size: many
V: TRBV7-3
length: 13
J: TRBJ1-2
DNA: TGTGCCAGCAGCTCCGCAGGGGCGTCTGGCTACACCTTC
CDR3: CASSSAGASGYTF

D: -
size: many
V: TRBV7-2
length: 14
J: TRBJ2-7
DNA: TGTGCCAGCAGCACCGGACAGAGAATCTACGAGCAGTACTTC
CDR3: CASSTGQRIYEQYF

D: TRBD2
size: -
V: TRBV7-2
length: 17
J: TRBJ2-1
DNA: TGTGCCAGCAGCCATTCCCCGGGACTAGCGGGGCCCAATGAGCAGTTCTTC
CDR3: CASSHSPGLAGPNEQFF

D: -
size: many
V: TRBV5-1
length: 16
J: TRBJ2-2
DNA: TGCGCCAGCAGCTTGACAGCGGGTGAGAACACCGGGGAGCTGTTTTTT
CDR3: CASSLTAGENTGELFF

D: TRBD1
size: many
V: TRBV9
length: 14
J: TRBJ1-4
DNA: TGTGCCAGCAGCAAACAGGGGGGGAATGAAAAACTGTTTTTT
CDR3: CASSKQGGNEKLFF

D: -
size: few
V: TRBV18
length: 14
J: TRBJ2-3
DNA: TGTGCCAGCTCAGAGGTTACTAGCACAGATACGCAGTATTTT
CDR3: CASSEVTSTDTQYF

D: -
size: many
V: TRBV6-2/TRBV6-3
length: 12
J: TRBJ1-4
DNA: TGTGCCAGCAGTGCCTCGTTCGGAAAACTGTTTTTT
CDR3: CASSASFGKLFF

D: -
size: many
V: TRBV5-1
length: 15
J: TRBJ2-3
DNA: TGCGCCAGCAGAGAACTACTCTTCCTCACAGATACGCAGTATTTT
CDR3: CASRELLFLTDTQYF

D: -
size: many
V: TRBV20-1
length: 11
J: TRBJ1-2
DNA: TGCAGTGCCCGGGGTCGGCGTGGCTACACCTTC
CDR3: CSARGRRGYTF

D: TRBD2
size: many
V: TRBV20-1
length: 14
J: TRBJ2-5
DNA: TGCAGTGCTAGACTAGCGGTTCCCCAAGAGACCCAGTACTTC
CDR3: CSARLAVPQETQYF

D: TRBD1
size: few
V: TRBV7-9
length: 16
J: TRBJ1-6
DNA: TGTGCCAGCAGCTTTTATCGGGACAGGGATAATTCACCCCTCCACTTT
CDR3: CASSFYRDRDNSPLHF

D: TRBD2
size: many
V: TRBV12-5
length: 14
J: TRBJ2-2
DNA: TGTGCTAGTGGGTTAGCGGGAGGCACCGGGGAGCTGTTTTTT
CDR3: CASGLAGGTGELFF

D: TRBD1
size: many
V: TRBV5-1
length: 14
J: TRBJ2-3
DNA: TGCGCCAGCAGCCGGGACAGATTCACAGATACGCAGTATTTT
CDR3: CASSRDRFTDTQYF

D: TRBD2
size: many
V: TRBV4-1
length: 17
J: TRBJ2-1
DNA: TGCGCCAGCAGCCTCCAAATCCTAGCGGGAGTGGTGAATGAGCAGTTCTTC
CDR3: CASSLQILAGVVNEQFF

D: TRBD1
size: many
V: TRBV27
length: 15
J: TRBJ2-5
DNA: TGTGCCAGCTGGACCTACAGGGGGCGCGGAGAGACCCAGTACTTC
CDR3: CASWTYRGRGETQYF

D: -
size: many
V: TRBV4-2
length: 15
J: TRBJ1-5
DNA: TGTGCCAGCAGCCAAGCAGGGACGAGCAATCAGCCCCAGCATTTT
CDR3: CASSQAGTSNQPQHF

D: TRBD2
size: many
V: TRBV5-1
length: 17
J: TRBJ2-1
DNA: TGCGCCAGCAGCTCCCCTGCAGCTAGCGGGACCAACAATGAGCAGTTCTTC
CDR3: CASSSPAASGTNNEQFF

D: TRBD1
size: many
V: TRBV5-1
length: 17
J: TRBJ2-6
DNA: TGCGCCAGCAGCCTGAGACAGGGGGGAACTGGGGCCAACGTCCTGACTTTC
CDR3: CASSLRQGGTGANVLTF

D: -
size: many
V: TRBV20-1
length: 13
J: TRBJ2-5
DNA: TGCAGTGCTAGAGAATTAGTCGGCGGGACCCAGTACTTC
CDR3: CSARELVGGTQYF

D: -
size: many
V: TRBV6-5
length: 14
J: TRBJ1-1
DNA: TGTGCCAGCAGACCGGGACCCAGGACCACTGAAGCTTTCTTT
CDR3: CASRPGPRTTEAFF

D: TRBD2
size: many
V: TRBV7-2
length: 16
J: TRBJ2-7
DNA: TGTGCCAGCAGCTTAGTTCGCGCTAGCGGGAGCTACGAGCAGTACTTC
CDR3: CASSLVRASGSYEQYF

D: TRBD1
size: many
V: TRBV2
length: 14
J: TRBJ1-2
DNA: TGTGCCAGCAGTGTAAGACAGGGAAGGAAAGGCTACACCTTC
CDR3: CASSVRQGRKGYTF

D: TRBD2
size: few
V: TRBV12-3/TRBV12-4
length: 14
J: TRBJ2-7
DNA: TGTGCCAGCAGTCTGGGACTAGCGGGAGCAAATTTGAACTTC
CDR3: CASSLGLAGANLNF